These T cell receptor beta chains were read from a single sample in a study of blood T cells in healthy people across ages. Via MiXCR, TCRdb re-called the 5' RACE reads, giving one row per CDR3 protein. The sample shows about 830,000 distinct CDR3 sequences, approximately 59% of them seen only once. The sequenced sample was blood. The receptor source for this set is a young man in good health. The CDR3 runs from the conserved cysteine through the conserved F or W. The D gene is left open where the match is weak. Clone size is not always given. Where it is, it says once, few, many or a class for expanded clones.

TRBV6-5	15	NA	NA	TRBJ1-4	TGTGCCAGCAGTTACTCGTTTACAGGGCCTGAAAAACTGTTTTTT	CASSYSFTGPEKLFF
TRBV10-3	14	NA	NA	TRBJ1-1	TGTGCCGTCAGTGAGTCGACAGCGAACACTGAAGCTTTCTTT	CAVSESTANTEAFF
TRBV15	14	TRBD2	NA	TRBJ2-6	TGTGCCACAGGGAGGGGTACAGGGGCCAACGTCCTGACTTTC	CATGRGTGANVLTF
TRBV20-1	11	NA	once	TRBJ1-2	TGCAGTGCTAGGGGGGCCTATGGCTACACCTTC	CSARGAYGYTF
TRBV12-3/TRBV12-4	12	NA	NA	TRBJ2-7	TGTGCCAGCAGTTTCGGGATTTTCGAGCAGTACTTC	CASSFGIFEQYF
TRBV7-2	12	NA	NA	TRBJ2-7	TGTGCCAACAGCGCGAGCTCCTACGAGCAGTACTTC	CANSASSYEQYF
TRBV28	15	TRBD1	NA	TRBJ1-2	TGTGCCAGCAGCGAGGCTGGACAGGGTACCTATGGCTACACCTTC	CASSEAGQGTYGYTF
TRBV5-1	15	NA	NA	TRBJ2-7	TGCGCCAGCAGCCGGATAGGCAGGGAACATGACGAGCAGTACTTC	CASSRIGREHDEQYF
TRBV7-9	15	NA	few	TRBJ2-4	TGTGCCAGCAGCTCTGACATTGCTGCCAAAAACATTCAGTACTTC	CASSSDIAAKNIQYF
TRBV12-3/TRBV12-4	14	NA	few	TRBJ1-5	TGTGCCAGCAGAAGACAGGATAGCAATCAGCCCCAGCATTTT	CASRRQDSNQPQHF
TRBV5-1	14	NA	NA	TRBJ2-7	TGCGCCAGCAGCCCGTGGGGGCTAACCTACGAGCAGTACTTC	CASSPWGLTYEQYF
TRBV6-6	16	TRBD1	NA	TRBJ2-7	TGTGCCAGCAGTTACTCTGGTACAGGGGTCTCCTACGAGCAGTACTTC	CASSYSGTGVSYEQYF
TRBV7-8	14	NA	NA	TRBJ1-5	TGTGCCAGCAGGCAGACAGGAAACAATCAGCCCCAGCATTTT	CASRQTGNNQPQHF
TRBV3-1	15	NA	once	TRBJ2-1	TGTGCCGGCAGCCATCAGGCGCAGGGGACGGGTGAGCAGTTCTTC	CAGSHQAQGTGEQFF
TRBV4-2	13	NA	NA	TRBJ2-1	TGTGCCAGCAGCCAAGAAGGGGGGATTGAGCAGTTCTTC	CASSQEGGIEQFF
TRBV7-9	15	TRBD1	NA	TRBJ1-2	TGTGCCAGCAGCTTAGGGATGGGACAGAACTATGGCTACACCTTC	CASSLGMGQNYGYTF
TRBV19	14	NA	NA	TRBJ2-5	TGTGCCAGTAGTATAGATTCACTAAAAGAGACCCAGTACTTC	CASSIDSLKETQYF
TRBV25-1	12	NA	few	TRBJ2-5	TGTGCCAGCAGCGATCACCAAGAGACCCAGTACTTC	CASSDHQETQYF
TRBV4-3	13	NA	NA	TRBJ2-7	TGCGCCAGCAGCCCTACAGCCTTGGGCGAGCAGTACTTC	CASSPTALGEQYF
TRBV4-1	16	TRBD1	NA	TRBJ1-2	TGCGCCAGCAGCCAAGGCCGGACAGGGGGAGCACGTGGCTACACCTTC	CASSQGRTGGARGYTF
TRBV3-1	13	NA	NA	TRBJ1-5	TGTGCCAGCAGCCAAGCCCCACGTTGGCCCCAGCATTTT	CASSQAPRWPQHF
TRBV20-1	12	NA	few	TRBJ2-3	TGCAGTGCCGAGCCCGAAAGTTTTACGCAGTATTTT	CSAEPESFTQYF
TRBV4-1	16	TRBD1	NA	TRBJ2-1	TGCGCCAGCAGCCAAGTCACCGGGACAGTCTACAATGAGCAGTTCTTC	CASSQVTGTVYNEQFF
TRBV18	13	NA	few	TRBJ1-4	TGTGCCAGCTCACCGAACAGGGATGAAAAACTGTTTTTT	CASSPNRDEKLFF
TRBV29-1	16	TRBD2	NA	TRBJ2-7	TGCAGCGTTGAAGATGGGTCTAGCGGGAGACACGATGAGCAGTACTTC	CSVEDGSSGRHDEQYF
TRBV6-5	12	NA	few	TRBJ2-1	TGTGCCAGCAGCCCAGGGTTAAGAGAGCAGTTCTTC	CASSPGLREQFF
TRBV4-1	14	TRBD1	NA	TRBJ1-2	TGCGCCAGCAGCCACGCCACAGGGGACTATGGCTACACCTTC	CASSHATGDYGYTF
TRBV29-1	12	TRBD1	NA	TRBJ2-7	TGCAGCGTTGTGAGGGGGCAAGGCGAGCAGTACTTC	CSVVRGQGEQYF
TRBV9	17	NA	NA	TRBJ2-1	TGTGCCAGCAGCGCAGGGGCCTCGCCTTTCAGCTACAATGAGCAGTTCTTC	CASSAGASPFSYNEQFF
TRBV6-2/TRBV6-3	19	TRBD2	NA	TRBJ2-3	TGTGCCAGCAGTCTAGACCCTACTGTCTCGGGACTAGCGTCAGATACGCAGTATTTT	CASSLDPTVSGLASDTQYF
TRBV9	14	NA	few	TRBJ2-5	TGTGCCAGCAGCGTAGGTTCTGGGCTAGAGACCCAGTACTTC	CASSVGSGLETQYF
TRBV4-2	14	NA	NA	TRBJ1-2	TGTGCCAGCAGCTCCCCTGGCCAGTCCTATGGCTACACCTTC	CASSSPGQSYGYTF
TRBV5-1	15	NA	few	TRBJ2-5	TGCGCCAGCAGCTTGGTGGTAACGGCCGGAGAGACCCAGTACTTC	CASSLVVTAGETQYF
TRBV25-1	18	NA	NA	TRBJ2-5	TGTGCCAGCAGTGAATGGACCGACAAGGGCAGCTACCAAGAGACCCAGTACTTC	CASSEWTDKGSYQETQYF
TRBV5-1	13	NA	NA	TRBJ2-5	TGCGCCAGCAACCCCGACAGCCAAGAGACCCAGTACTTC	CASNPDSQETQYF
TRBV29-1	13	TRBD2	NA	TRBJ2-4	TGCAGCGCCAAAACTAGCGGGGGTAACATTCAGTACTTC	CSAKTSGGNIQYF
TRBV9	14	TRBD1	NA	TRBJ1-6	TGTGCCAGCCAAGCCGGGACAGATAATTCACCCCTCCACTTT	CASQAGTDNSPLHF
TRBV29-1	14	TRBD2	NA	TRBJ2-3	TGCAGCATCACTAGCGGGGGGAACCCGTCCACGCAGTATTTT	CSITSGGNPSTQYF
TRBV10-3	13	NA	NA	TRBJ1-2	TGTGCCATCAGTGAGTCAGTTAACTATGGCTACACCTTC	CAISESVNYGYTF
TRBV7-3	14	NA	once	TRBJ2-3	TGTGCCAGCAGCCTAACGGGGCTCCAAGATACGCAGTATTTT	CASSLTGLQDTQYF
TRBV24-1	11	NA	NA	TRBJ2-7	TGTGCCACCGGGAGCGGTTACGAGCAGTACTTC	CATGSGYEQYF
TRBV29-1	12	NA	NA	TRBJ1-2	TGCAGCGTTGAAACACGGATCTATGGCTACACCTTC	CSVETRIYGYTF
TRBV7-9	20	TRBD1	NA	TRBJ2-1	TGTGCCGGCACCCAGTCGGGACAGGCGGTATACCCGAGCTCCTACAATGAGCAGTTCTTC	CAGTQSGQAVYPSSYNEQFF
TRBV12-3/TRBV12-4	11	NA	few	TRBJ2-5	TGTGCCAGCAGCCTTAACTGCCAGCAGTACTTC	CASSLNCQQYF
TRBV27	15	TRBD1	NA	TRBJ2-1	TGTGCCAGCAGTTTCGACAGGGTAGCCTACAATGAGCAGTTCTTC	CASSFDRVAYNEQFF
TRBV6-5	15	NA	many	TRBJ2-1	TGTGCCAGCAGTTACCCGATCGGGGGGCGGGCTGAGCAGTTCTTC	CASSYPIGGRAEQFF
TRBV20-1	14	TRBD1	NA	TRBJ1-2	TGCAGTGCGAAGGGACAGCAGTTAGACTATGGCTACACCTTC	CSAKGQQLDYGYTF
TRBV5-1	14	NA	few	TRBJ1-5	TGCGCCAGCAGCTTGTGGTTACCTAATCAGCCCCAGCATTTT	CASSLWLPNQPQHF
TRBV11-2	16	TRBD1	few	TRBJ1-5	TGTGCCAGCAGCTTACGGGCAGGGGGCGCCTATCAGCCCCAGCATTTT	CASSLRAGGAYQPQHF
TRBV20-1	18	TRBD1	NA	TRBJ2-3	TGCAGTGCCGCAGAGGCTGGACAGGGGGCCCTCGCACGCGATACGCAGTATTTT	CSAAEAGQGALARDTQYF
TRBV4-2	15	NA	NA	TRBJ1-1	TGTGCCAGCAGCCAAGATAGGGCGGTGAACACTGAAGCTTTCTTT	CASSQDRAVNTEAFF
TRBV6-5	14	TRBD2	NA	TRBJ2-1	TGTGCCAGCAGTGCTAGCGGGGCCTACAATGAGCAGTTCTTC	CASSASGAYNEQFF
TRBV20-1	15	TRBD1	NA	TRBJ1-1	TGCAGTGCTAGAGACCCGGACAGGGCGAACACTGAAGCTTTCTTT	CSARDPDRANTEAFF
TRBV20-1	11	NA	NA	TRBJ2-3	TGCAGTGCTAGTGACACAGATACGCAGTATTTT	CSASDTDTQYF
TRBV5-1	18	NA	NA	TRBJ1-5	TGCGCCAGCAGCCCGGGTCCCTGGGCGGACGATGGCAATCAGCCCCAGCATTTT	CASSPGPWADDGNQPQHF